Presented here are 26 T cell receptor beta chains from one specimen sequenced in a study of human T cells and chemical hapten exposure. The time point is: patch test 2, 6 weeks after DPC sensitization. Described treatment: therapeutic diphenylcyclopropenone sensitization with weekly scalp DPC. TCRdb recomputed calls from the RACE reads with MiXCR, one row per CDR3 protein. The sample lists fewer than 85,000 distinct CDR3 sequences, under 14% occurring once. The sequences come from whole blood, collected in connection with sensitization to the hapten diphenylcyclopropenone (DPC). Receptors were obtained from a man in his late teens or twenties with alopecia areata. Some clones in this sample may be carry-over from other donors' samples.

This clonotype has only a few counts. J is TRBJ2-6 and V is TRBV20-1; D unresolved. Germline V gives CDR1 DFQATT, CDR2 SNEGSKA (reference sequence). The CDR3 covers 16 residues. Trimming took off 6 bases at V and 1 base at J, with 16 bases between the two ends. Written as DNA, the CDR3 is TGCAGTGCGACCCCAGCGTCGGTATCTGGGGCCAACGTCCTGACTTTC. Its translation is CSATPASVSGANVLTF.

J is TRBJ2-3 and V is TRBV7-8; a possible D gene is TRBD1 (6 bases). This CDR3 is 16 amino acids long. V shed 3 bases and J shed 0 bases, with 13 bases lying between them. Germline CDR1 reads SGHVS; CDR2 reads FQNEAQ. CDR3 DNA sequence: TGTGCCAGCAGCTTCCGCACACAGGGTAGCACAGATACGCAGTATTTT. The encoded protein is CASSFRTQGSTDTQYF.

The gene calls are TRBV9 and TRBJ2-2, with a possible D match to TRBD1 (6 bases). The V gene's germline CDR1 is SGDLS and CDR2 YYNGEE. Trimming took off 0 bases at V and 8 bases at J, with 17 bases between the two ends. The CDR3 extends over 16 amino acids. CDR3 loop: CASSVVPNREAGELFF. The CDR3 DNA reads TGTGCCAGCAGCGTAGTACCGAACAGGGAAGCTGGGGAGCTGTTTTTT.

The rearrangement links TRBV6-6 to TRBJ1-2, with a tentative D call TRBD1 (6 bases). Trimming took off 2 bases at V and 2 bases at J, with 15 bases between the two ends. Germline V gene data show CDR1 as MNHNY and CDR2 as SVGAGI (reference sequence). This CDR3 spans 16 amino acids. Here the CDR3 DNA reads TGTGCCAGCAGTTACCGAACCGGGACACGGAACTATGGCTACACCTTC. This codes for CASSYRTGTRNYGYTF.

The chain combines TRBV24-1 with TRBJ2-3; D gene unclear. The CDR3 is 15 amino acids. V was shortened by 4 bases and J by 4 bases, with 14 bases between the two germline ends. CDR1 is KGHDR and CDR2 is SFDVKD in the germline V gene. The CDR3, as DNA: TGTGCCACCAGTGACGCTCCGGTTTACGCAGATACGCAGTATTTT. It yields the protein CATSDAPVYADTQYF.

This clonotype was seen more than once but under ten times. This chain links TRBV11-2 with TRBJ2-1, with D possibly being TRBD1 or TRBD2 (5 bases each). The CDR3 is 15 amino acids. CDR1 is SGHAT, CDR2 FQNNGV, per germline. Trimming cost V 5 bases and J 8 bases, with 19 bases left between them. The CDR3, as DNA: TGTGCCAGCAGCCCCACCGGGACGACGGACTATGAGCAGTTCTTC. Its translation is CASSPTGTTDYEQFF.

The rearrangement joins TRBV7-3 to TRBJ2-2; D not resolved. Germline V gives CDR1 SGHTA, CDR2 FQGTGA. V was shortened by 1 base and J by 1 base, with 7 bases between the two germline ends. The CDR3 totals 15 residues. CDR3 bases: TGTGCCAGCAGCTTAAATAGGCAGAACACCGGGGAGCTGTTTTTT. As protein: CASSLNRQNTGELFF. Complete variable domain (other parts from reference TRBV7-3 and TRBJ2-2): GAGVSQTPSNKVTEKGKYVELRCDPISGHTALYWYRQSLGQGPEFLIYFQGTGAADDSGLPNDRFFAVRPEGSVSTLKIQRTERGDSAVYLCASSLNRQNTGELFFGEGSRLTVL.

This clonotype was counted a few times. The J gene is TRBJ2-2, the V gene TRBV11-2; TRBD1 matches 11 bases. Trimming at V came to 5 bases and at J to 7 bases, leaving 15 bases not matched to a gene. The CDR3 runs 18 residues. Germline V gene data show CDR1 as SGHAT and CDR2 as FQNNGV. CDR3 sequence (DNA): TGTGCCAGCAGCACCGGGACAGGGGGATTCCTCGAAAACGGGGAGCTGTTTTTT. It specifies CASSTGTGGFLENGELFF. The variable domain in full, completed from reference TRBV11-2 and TRBJ2-2, reads EAGVAQSPRYKIIEKRQSVAFWCNPISGHATLYWYQQILGQGPKLLIQFQNNGVVDDSQLPKDRFSAERLKGVDSTLKIQPAKLEDSAVYLCASSTGTGGFLENGELFFGEGSRLTVL.

This clonotype was observed at least ten times. The chain is built from TRBV7-6 and TRBJ2-2, with D perhaps TRBD2 (7 bases). The length of the CDR3 is 17 residues. Germline CDR1 reads SGHVS; CDR2 reads FNYEAQ. Trimming took off 3 bases at V and 3 bases at J, with 17 bases between the two ends. In nucleotides, the CDR3 is TGTGCCAGCAGCTTGTCTTCGGGGGGCCATTACACCGGGGAGCTGTTTTTT. Translation gives CASSLSSGGHYTGELFF.

This clonotype has only a few counts. The J gene is TRBJ1-6, the V gene TRBV11-2, with D possibly matching TRBD1 (6 bases). Per the germline V gene, CDR1 is SGHAT and CDR2 is FQNNGV. Trimming stripped 1 base from V and 4 bases from J, with 14 bases between. CDR3 size: 17 residues. The CDR3 nucleotides are TGTGCCAGCAGCTTAGCATCAGGGGTCGGATATAATTCACCCCTCCACTTT. It translates to CASSLASGVGYNSPLHF.

This clonotype was detected ten times or more. The V and J genes are TRBV28 and TRBJ1-2, with TRBD1 identical over 7 bases. Germline V gene data show CDR1 as MDHEN and CDR2 as SYDVKM. The CDR3 covers 11 residues. The chain's CDR3 is CVIQGNYGYTF. In DNA form, the CDR3 reads TGTGTCATACAGGGGAACTATGGCTACACCTTC.

The chain uses TRBV14 and TRBJ2-7; D is undetermined. The CDR3 runs 12 residues. The V end was cut by 4 bases, the J end by 3 bases, with 7 bases between. Germline lookup yields CDR1 SGHDN and CDR2 FVKESK. CDR3 coding DNA: TGTGCCAGCAGCCCCCATGGCTACGAGCAGTACTTC. Its protein is CASSPHGYEQYF.

This clonotype has just a few counts. The chain links TRBV27 to TRBJ2-3, with 12 nucleotides matching TRBD2. Germline V lookup: CDR1 MNHEY, CDR2 SMNVEV (reference sequence). CDR3 size: 14 residues. Trimming at V came to 8 bases and at J to 4 bases, leaving 4 bases not matched to a gene. CDR3 nucleotide sequence: TGTGCCAGCCGCTCTAGCGGGGGGGCAGATACGCAGTATTTT. Translation gives CASRSSGGADTQYF.

At least ten counts were recorded for this clonotype. The gene calls are TRBV6-5 and TRBJ2-2; perhaps TRBD1 as D (6 bases). This CDR3 contains 15 residues. Per the germline V gene, CDR1 is MNHEY and CDR2 is SVGAGI. The V and J ends lost 4 bases and 4 bases respectively, with 13 bases between them. This chain's CDR3 is CASSLVQGFTGELFF. CDR3 nucleotides: TGTGCCAGCAGTTTGGTACAGGGATTCACCGGGGAGCTGTTTTTT.

This clonotype was seen more than once but under ten times. The chain links TRBV11-2 to TRBJ2-3; D remains unclear. The germline V gene has CDR1 SGHAT and CDR2 FQNNGV. The CDR3 is 13 residues long. V lost 6 bases, J lost 0 bases, and 7 bases lay in between. This CDR3 is CASSQPSTDTQYF. DNA of the CDR3: TGTGCCAGCAGTCAACCTAGCACAGATACGCAGTATTTT.

The V gene is TRBV20-1, the J gene TRBJ1-6; D unresolved. The CDR3 runs 10 residues. V was shortened by 7 bases and J by 13 bases, with 11 bases between the two germline ends. The germline CDR1 and CDR2 sequences are DFQATT and SNEGSKA (reference sequence). The CDR3 reads CSVSTRPLHF. The CDR3 bases are TGCAGTGTTTCGACCCGGCCCCTCCACTTT.

This chain links TRBV20-1 with TRBJ2-5; D could derive from TRBD1 or TRBD2 (5 bases each). Trimming removed 4 bases at V and 3 bases at J, with 9 bases between. CDR3 size: 12 residues. The germline V gene has CDR1 DFQATT and CDR2 SNEGSKA (reference sequence). The chain's CDR3 is CSATGTKETQYF. DNA for the CDR3: TGCAGTGCTACCGGGACCAAAGAGACCCAGTACTTC.

This clonotype was observed at least ten times. This rearrangement joins TRBV7-2 to TRBJ2-3, with D perhaps assigned TRBD1 or TRBD2 (6 bases each). CDR1 and CDR2 from the germline V gene are SGHTA and FQGNSA. The CDR3 sequence is 15 residues long. V gave up 3 bases and J gave up 2 bases, with 12 bases separating them. CDR3 residues: CASSLRSGATDTQYF. In nucleotides, the CDR3 is TGTGCCAGCAGCTTGCGGTCGGGGGCCACAGATACGCAGTATTTT.

This clonotype was found a few times. V is TRBV5-4 and J is TRBJ2-3; 7 bases fit TRBD2. There are 14 residues in the CDR3. Trimming removed 3 bases from V and 4 bases from J; junction bases left unmatched: 5. Looked up from germline, CDR1 is SGHNT and CDR2 is YYREEE (reference sequence). Here the CDR3 DNA reads TGTGCCAGCAGCTGGGGGAGGGAAGCAGATACGCAGTATTTT. Its protein is CASSWGREADTQYF.

Only a few counts were recorded for this clonotype. The genes are TRBV27 and TRBJ1-1; D unresolved. V dropped 6 bases and J dropped 2 bases, with 4 bases sitting between them. The V gene's germline CDR1 is MNHEY and CDR2 SMNVEV (reference sequence). This CDR3 region has 11 residues. The CDR3 region has the DNA TGTGCCAGCAGAGATAACACTGAAGCTTTCTTT. The encoded protein is CASRDNTEAFF.

This chain connects TRBV27 to TRBJ1-1; D call uncertain. The CDR3 loop spans 12 amino acids. Germline V gene data show CDR1 as MNHEY and CDR2 as SMNVEV (reference sequence). V was trimmed by 8 bases and J by 2 bases, leaving 9 bases between them. In DNA form, the CDR3 reads TGTGCCAGCTCCGGGTCAAACACTGAAGCTTTCTTT. Its protein product is CASSGSNTEAFF.

This clonotype was seen repeatedly, ten times or more. CDR3 in amino acids: CASSWGQGYQPQHF. CDR3 nucleotide sequence: TGTGCCAGCAGCTGGGGACAGGGCTATCAGCCCCAGCATTTT. The rearrangement uses TRBV5-6 and TRBJ1-5, with 9 bases matching TRBD1. Germline V lookup: CDR1 SGHDT, CDR2 YYEEEE. The CDR3 loop spans 14 amino acids. Trimming removed 3 bases from V and 5 bases from J; junction bases left unmatched: 3.

This clonotype was seen ten or more times. This chain joins TRBV7-9 and TRBJ1-1, with D tentatively TRBD1 (5 bases). Trimming took off 0 bases at V and 0 bases at J, with 8 bases between the two ends. CDR1 SEHNR and CDR2 FQNEAQ come from the germline V gene (reference sequence). CDR3 length: 15 residues. The chain's CDR3 is CASSLAAGLNTEAFF. CDR3 in DNA: TGTGCCAGCAGCTTAGCGGCAGGGCTGAACACTGAAGCTTTCTTT. The full variable domain, its missing parts supplied by reference TRBV7-9 and TRBJ1-1, is DTGVSQNPRHKITKRGQNVTFRCDPISEHNRLYWYRQTLGQGPEFLTYFQNEAQLEKSRLLSDRFSAERPKGSFSTLEIQRTEQGDSAMYLCASSLAAGLNTEAFFGQGTRLTVV.

The genes are TRBV28 and TRBJ1-6; D is ambiguous. From germline, CDR1 is MDHEN and CDR2 SYDVKM. V dropped 3 bases and J dropped 8 bases, with 5 bases sitting between them. The CDR3 spans 12 residues. This CDR3 is CASSFQYSPLHF. The CDR3 DNA reads as TGTGCCAGCAGTTTTCAGTATTCACCCCTCCACTTT.

Many counts were recorded for this clonotype. V usage is TRBV2 and J usage is TRBJ2-5; D is unclear. V was cut by 4 bases and J by 2 bases, with 8 bases left in between. The CDR3 length is 13 residues. CDR1 is SNHLY and CDR2 is FYNNEI in the germline V gene. CDR3 protein: CASSVSRQETQYF. The CDR3 nucleotides are TGTGCCAGCAGTGTGTCCCGACAAGAGACCCAGTACTTC.

At least ten counts were recorded for this clonotype. The chain couples TRBV7-2 to TRBJ2-3; weak D call: TRBD2 (7 bases). This CDR3 contains 14 residues. Trimming stripped 6 bases from V and 1 base from J, with 11 bases between. Germline assignment: CDR1 SGHTA and CDR2 FQGNSA. CDR3 DNA: TGTGCCAGCAGAGTAGGGGGGGGCACAGATACGCAGTATTTT. Amino acid sequence: CASRVGGGTDTQYF.